One TCR beta chain is described in this entry. Antigen unknown. The data were taken from a study of T cell responses to AZD1222 COVID-19 vaccine. Study conclusions and caveats: Donors in the cohort were predominantly white British and more often female, and clonal diversity was possibly underestimated. Regions left unmutated in variants are reportedly the target of nearly half of spike-specific TCRs.

This table comes from immunoSEQ multiplex PCR, and its TCRdb copy is limited to in-frame clones, with some not included. The sample lists over 100,000 clones; roughly nine tenths were seen once. Trimming took 5 bases from V and 7 from J, leaving 6 bases between them. The germline V gene has CDR1 SGHAT and CDR2 FQNNGV. The CDR3 extends over 12 amino acids. This sequence originates from an adult who received the AZD1222 COVID-19 vaccine. The sample in question was peripheral blood, obtained 28 days after the second AZD1222 dose. V gene TRBV11-2 combines with J gene TRBJ1-6, with D uncertain. CDR3 region: CASSAPNSPLHF. CDR3 coding DNA: TGTGCCAGCAGCGCCCCCAATTCACCCCTCCACTTT.